This TCR beta chain was sequenced for a study of control samples from healthy donors and cancer patients. The CDR3 totals 16 residues. Germline V gives CDR1 MGHRA, CDR2 YSYEKL. V lost 1 base, J lost 5 bases, and 14 bases lay in between. Profiled with immunoSEQ multiplex PCR; TCRdb holds only in-frame clones, not every one. The table lists about 150,000 clones, roughly 92% of them singletons. Sample: blood. J is TRBJ1-4 and V is TRBV4-1; possibly TRBD1 for D (5 bases). The receptor comes from a man between 50 and 59 years old in good health. CDR3 in amino acids: CASSQGGAKKNEKLFF. The CDR3 nucleotides are TGCGCCAGCAGCCAAGGAGGGGCGAAGAAGAATGAAAAACTGTTTTTT.